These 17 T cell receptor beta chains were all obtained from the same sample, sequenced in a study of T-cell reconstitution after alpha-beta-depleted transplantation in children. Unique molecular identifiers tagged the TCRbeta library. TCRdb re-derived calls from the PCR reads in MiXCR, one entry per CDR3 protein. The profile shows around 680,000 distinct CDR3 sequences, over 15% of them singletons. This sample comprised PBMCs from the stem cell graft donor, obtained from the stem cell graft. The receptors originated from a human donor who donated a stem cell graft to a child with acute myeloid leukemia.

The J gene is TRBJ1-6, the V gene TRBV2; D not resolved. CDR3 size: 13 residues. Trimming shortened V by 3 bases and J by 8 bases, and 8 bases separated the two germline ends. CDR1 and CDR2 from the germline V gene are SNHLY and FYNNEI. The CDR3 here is CASSEAAYSPLHF. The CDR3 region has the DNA TGTGCCAGCAGTGAGGCGGCGTATTCACCCCTCCACTTT.

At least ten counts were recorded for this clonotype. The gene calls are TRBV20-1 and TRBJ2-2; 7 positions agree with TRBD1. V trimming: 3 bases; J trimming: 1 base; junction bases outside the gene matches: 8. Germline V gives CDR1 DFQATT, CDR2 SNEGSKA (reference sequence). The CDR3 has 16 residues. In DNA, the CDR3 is TGCAGTGCTAGGCCCTTGGACAGGCAGAACACCGGGGAGCTGTTTTTT. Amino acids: CSARPLDRQNTGELFF.

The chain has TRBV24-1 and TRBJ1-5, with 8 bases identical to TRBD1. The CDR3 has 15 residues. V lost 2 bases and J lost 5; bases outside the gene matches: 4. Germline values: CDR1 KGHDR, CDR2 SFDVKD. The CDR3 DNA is TGTGCCACCAGTGATTCTCACAGGGGGTATCAGCCCCAGCATTTT. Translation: CATSDSHRGYQPQHF.

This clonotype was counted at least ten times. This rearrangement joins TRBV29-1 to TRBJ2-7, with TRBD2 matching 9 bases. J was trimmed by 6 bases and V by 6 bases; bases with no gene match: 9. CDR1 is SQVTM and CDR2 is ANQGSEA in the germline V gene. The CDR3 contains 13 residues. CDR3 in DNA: TGCAGCGTCCCCGACCAGCGGGGGGTCGAGCAGTACTTC. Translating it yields CSVPDQRGVEQYF.

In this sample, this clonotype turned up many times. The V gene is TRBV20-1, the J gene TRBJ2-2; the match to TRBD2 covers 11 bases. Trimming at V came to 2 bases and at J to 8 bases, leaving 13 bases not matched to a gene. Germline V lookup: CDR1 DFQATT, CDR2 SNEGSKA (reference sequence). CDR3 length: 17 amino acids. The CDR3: CSARMGPLAGGRGELFF. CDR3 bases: TGCAGTGCTAGAATGGGCCCGCTAGCGGGGGGCCGGGGGGAGCTGTTTTTT.

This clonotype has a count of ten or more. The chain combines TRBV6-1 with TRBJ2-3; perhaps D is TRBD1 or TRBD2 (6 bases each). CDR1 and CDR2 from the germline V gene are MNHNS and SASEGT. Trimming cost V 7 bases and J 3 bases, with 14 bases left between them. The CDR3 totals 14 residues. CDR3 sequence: CASTEGGRTDTQYF. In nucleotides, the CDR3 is TGTGCCAGCACGGAGGGGGGCCGGACAGATACGCAGTATTTT.

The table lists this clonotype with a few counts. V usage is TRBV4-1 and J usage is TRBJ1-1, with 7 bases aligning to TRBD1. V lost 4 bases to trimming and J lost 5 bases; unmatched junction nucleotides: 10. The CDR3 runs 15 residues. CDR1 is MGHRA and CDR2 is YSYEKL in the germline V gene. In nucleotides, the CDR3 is TGCGCCAGCAGCCCAAGACAGGGAGGAGGAACTGAAGCTTTCTTT. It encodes CASSPRQGGGTEAFF.

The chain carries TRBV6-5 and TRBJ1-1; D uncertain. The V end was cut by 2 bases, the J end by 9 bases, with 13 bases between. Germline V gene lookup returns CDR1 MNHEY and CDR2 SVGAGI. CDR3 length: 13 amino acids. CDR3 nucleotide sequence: TGTGCCAGCAGTTACGGCCGGGCCAGACAAGCTTTCTTT. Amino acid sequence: CASSYGRARQAFF.

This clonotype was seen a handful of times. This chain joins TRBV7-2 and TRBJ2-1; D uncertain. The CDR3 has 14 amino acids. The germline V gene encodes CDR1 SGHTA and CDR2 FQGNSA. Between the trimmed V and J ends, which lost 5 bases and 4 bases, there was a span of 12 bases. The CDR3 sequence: CASSRSSDYNEQFF. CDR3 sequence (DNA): TGTGCCAGCAGCCGATCTTCAGATTACAATGAGCAGTTCTTC.

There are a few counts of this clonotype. CDR3 sequence (DNA): TGCGCCAGCAGTGAAGGGGAGAACACTGAAGCTTTCTTT. Translated: CASSEGENTEAFF. This chain links TRBV10-2 with TRBJ1-1, with a weak D call TRBD1 (5 bases). Germline V gives CDR1 WSHSY, CDR2 SAAADI. The CDR3 runs 13 residues. Trimming removed 3 bases from V and 1 base from J, with 6 bases in between.

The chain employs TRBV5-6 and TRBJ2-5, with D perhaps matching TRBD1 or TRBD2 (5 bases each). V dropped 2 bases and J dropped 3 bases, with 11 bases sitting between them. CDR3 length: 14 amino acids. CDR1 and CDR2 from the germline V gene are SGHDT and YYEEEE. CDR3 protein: CASSFAGREETQYF. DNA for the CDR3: TGTGCCAGCAGCTTCGCGGGCAGGGAAGAGACCCAGTACTTC.

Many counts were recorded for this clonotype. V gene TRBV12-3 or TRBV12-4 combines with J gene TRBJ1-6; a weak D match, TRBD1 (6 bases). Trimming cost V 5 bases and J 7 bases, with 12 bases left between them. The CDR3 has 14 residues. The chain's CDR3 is CASSRQVPNSPLHF. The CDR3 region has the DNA TGTGCCAGCAGTCGACAGGTCCCGAATTCACCCCTCCACTTT.

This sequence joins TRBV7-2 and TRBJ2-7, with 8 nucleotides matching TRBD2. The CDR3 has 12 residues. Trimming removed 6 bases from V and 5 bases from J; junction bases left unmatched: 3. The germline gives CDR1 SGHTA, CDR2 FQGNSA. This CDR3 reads CASRLLADEQYF. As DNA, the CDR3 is TGTGCCAGCAGGTTACTAGCGGACGAGCAGTACTTC.

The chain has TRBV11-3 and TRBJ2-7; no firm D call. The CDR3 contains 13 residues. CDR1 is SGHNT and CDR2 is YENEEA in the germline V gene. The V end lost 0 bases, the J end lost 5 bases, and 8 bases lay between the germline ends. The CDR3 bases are TGTGCCAGCAGCTTAGATTCGGGTGACGAGCAGTACTTC. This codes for CASSLDSGDEQYF.

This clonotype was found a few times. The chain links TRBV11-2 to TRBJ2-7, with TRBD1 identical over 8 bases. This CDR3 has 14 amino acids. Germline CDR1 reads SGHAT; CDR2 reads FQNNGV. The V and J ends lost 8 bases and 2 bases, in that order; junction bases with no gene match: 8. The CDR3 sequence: CASVPRTGPYEQYV. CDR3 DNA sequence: TGTGCCAGCGTCCCTAGGACAGGGCCCTACGAGCAGTACGTC.

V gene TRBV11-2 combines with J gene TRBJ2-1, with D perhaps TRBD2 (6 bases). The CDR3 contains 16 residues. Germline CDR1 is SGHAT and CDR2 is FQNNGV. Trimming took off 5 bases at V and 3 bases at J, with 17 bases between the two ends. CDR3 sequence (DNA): TGTGCCAGCAGCGATGAAGGCATGGACTACTACAATGAGCAGTTCTTC. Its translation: CASSDEGMDYYNEQFF.

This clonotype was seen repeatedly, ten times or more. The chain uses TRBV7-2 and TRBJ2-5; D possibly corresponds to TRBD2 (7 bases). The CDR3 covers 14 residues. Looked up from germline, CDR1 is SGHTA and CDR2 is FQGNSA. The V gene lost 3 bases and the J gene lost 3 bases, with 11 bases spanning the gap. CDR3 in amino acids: CASSFGGPEETQYF. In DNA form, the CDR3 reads TGTGCCAGCAGCTTCGGGGGGCCCGAAGAGACCCAGTACTTC. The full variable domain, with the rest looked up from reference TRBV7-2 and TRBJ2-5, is GAGVSQSPSNKVTEKGKDVELRCDPISGHTALYWYRQSLGQGLEFLIYFQGNSAPDKSGLPSDRFSAERTGGSVSTLTIQRTQQEDSAVYLCASSFGGPEETQYFGPGTRLLVL.